Listed below are T cell receptor beta chains from one sample, sequenced in a study of T cell responses to AZD1222 COVID-19 vaccine. TCRdb's table, derived via immunoSEQ multiplex PCR, lists solely in-frame clones and lacks some. Of 70,000 to 100,000 clones listed, 80% to 90% were seen once; the top ten hold around 3.6%. Sequencing was performed on peripheral blood, taken 28 days after the second AZD1222 dose. These receptors originate from an adult who received the AZD1222 COVID-19 vaccine. Each CDR3 is given with its conserved first and last residue. D genes are given only for firm matches. A clone size is listed for some rows: how often the clone was seen (once, few, many), or a class if it is expanded.

-	TRBJ1-4	TRBV28	TRBD1	CASTKGGPHEKLFF	TGTGCCAGCACCAAAGGGGGCCCTCATGAAAAACTGTTTTTT
-	TRBJ2-5	TRBV25-1	-	CASSDLGAQFQETQYF	TGTGCCAGCAGTGATTTGGGGGCCCAGTTTCAAGAGACCCAGTACTTC
-	TRBJ2-7	TRBV15	TRBD1	CATSREEGARYF	TGTGCCACCAGCAGAGAAGAGGGGGCCCGGTACTTC
-	TRBJ1-2	TRBV7-2	TRBD1	CASSYLDREQYGYTF	TGTGCCAGCAGCTACCTCGACAGGGAACAGTACGGCTACACCTTC
-	TRBJ1-5	TRBV10-3	TRBD1	CAISPTGGNQPQHF	TGTGCCATCAGCCCGACAGGGGGCAATCAGCCCCAGCATTTT
-	TRBJ2-7	TRBV2	TRBD2	CASTAGLAGDEQYF	TGTGCCAGCACCGCGGGACTAGCGGGGGACGAGCAGTACTTC
-	TRBJ2-1	TRBV5-4	TRBD1	CASSYPGQSSYNEQFF	TGTGCCAGCAGCTATCCGGGACAGAGCTCCTACAATGAGCAGTTCTTC
-	TRBJ2-6	TRBV12-5	-	CASGLVDLNSGANVLTF	TGTGCTAGTGGTTTGGTCGACCTTAACTCTGGGGCCAACGTCCTGACTTTC
-	TRBJ1-2	TRBV4-1	-	CASSQERSNYGYTF	TGCGCCAGCAGCCAAGAAAGGAGTAACTATGGCTACACCTTC
-	TRBJ2-3	TRBV11-3	-	CASSLGSPDTQYF	TGTGCCAGCAGCTTGGGGAGCCCAGATACGCAGTATTTT
once	TRBJ1-3	TRBV2	-	CASRGDFWSGNTIYF	TGTGCCAGCAGGGGGGACTTCTGGTCCGGAAACACCATATATTTT
-	TRBJ1-6	TRBV9	TRBD1	CASSVEPGGGNSPLHF	TGTGCCAGCAGCGTAGAGCCAGGGGGCGGGAATTCACCCCTCCACTTT
-	TRBJ1-3	TRBV28	TRBD1	CASSPTGAGGNTIYF	TGTGCCAGCAGCCCGACAGGGGCCGGGGGAAACACCATATATTTT
-	TRBJ1-3	TRBV28	-	CASSRPALSGNTIYF	TGTGCCAGCAGTCGACCGGCCCTCTCTGGAAACACCATATATTTT
-	TRBJ1-1	TRBV28	TRBD1	CASSSGGANTEAFF	TGTGCCAGCAGTTCAGGGGGCGCGAACACTGAAGCTTTCTTT
-	TRBJ1-1	TRBV6-5	-	CASSKQGVGTEAFF	TGTGCCAGCAGTAAACAGGGCGTGGGGACTGAAGCTTTCTTT